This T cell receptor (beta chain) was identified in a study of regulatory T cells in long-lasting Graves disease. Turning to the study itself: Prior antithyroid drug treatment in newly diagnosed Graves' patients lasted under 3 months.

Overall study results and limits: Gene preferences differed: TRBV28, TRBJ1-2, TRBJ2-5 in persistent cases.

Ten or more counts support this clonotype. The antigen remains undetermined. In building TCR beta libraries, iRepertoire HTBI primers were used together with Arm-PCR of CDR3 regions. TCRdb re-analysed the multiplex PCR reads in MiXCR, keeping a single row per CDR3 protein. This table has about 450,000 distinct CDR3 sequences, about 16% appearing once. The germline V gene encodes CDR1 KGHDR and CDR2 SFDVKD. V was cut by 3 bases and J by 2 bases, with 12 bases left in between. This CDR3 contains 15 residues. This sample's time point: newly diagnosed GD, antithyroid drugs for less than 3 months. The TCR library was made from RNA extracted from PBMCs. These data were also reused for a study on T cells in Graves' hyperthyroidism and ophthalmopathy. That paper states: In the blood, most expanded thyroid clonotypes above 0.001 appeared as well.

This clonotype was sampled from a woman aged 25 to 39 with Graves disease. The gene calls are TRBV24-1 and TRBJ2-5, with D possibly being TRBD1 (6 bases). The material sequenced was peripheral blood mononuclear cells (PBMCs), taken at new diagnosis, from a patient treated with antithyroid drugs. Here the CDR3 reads CATSDLGQGQETQYF. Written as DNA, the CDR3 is TGTGCCACCAGTGATCTCGGGCAGGGGCAAGAGACCCAGTACTTC.